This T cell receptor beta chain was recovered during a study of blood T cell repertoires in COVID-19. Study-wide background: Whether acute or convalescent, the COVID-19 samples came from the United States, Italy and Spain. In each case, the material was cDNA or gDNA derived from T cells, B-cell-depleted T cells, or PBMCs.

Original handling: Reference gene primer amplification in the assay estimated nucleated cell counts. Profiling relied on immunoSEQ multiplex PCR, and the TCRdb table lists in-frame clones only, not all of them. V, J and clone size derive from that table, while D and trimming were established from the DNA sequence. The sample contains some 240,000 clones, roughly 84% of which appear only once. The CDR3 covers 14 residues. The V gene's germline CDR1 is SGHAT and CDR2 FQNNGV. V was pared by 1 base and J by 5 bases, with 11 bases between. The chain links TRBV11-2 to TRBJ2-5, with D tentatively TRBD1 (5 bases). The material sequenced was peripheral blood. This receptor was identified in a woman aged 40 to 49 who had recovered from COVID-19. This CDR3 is CASSLGGNRETQYF. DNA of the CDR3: TGTGCCAGCAGCTTAGGGGGCAATCGGGAGACCCAGTACTTC. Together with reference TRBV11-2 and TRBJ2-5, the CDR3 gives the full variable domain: EAGVAQSPRYKIIEKRQSVAFWCNPISGHATLYWYQQILGQGPKLLIQFQNNGVVDDSQLPKDRFSAERLKGVDSTLKIQPAKLEDSAVYLCASSLGGNRETQYFGPGTRLLVL.